This is a list of T cell receptor beta chains from one sample in a study of blood T cell repertoires in COVID-19. This table comes from immunoSEQ multiplex PCR, and its TCRdb copy is limited to in-frame clones, with some not included. In the table there are roughly 200,000 clones, about 87% of which are singletons. Input material: peripheral blood. These receptors all stem from a man aged 60 to 69 who had recovered from COVID-19. Both conserved end residues are part of each CDR3. D genes are given only for firm matches. Clone sizes are given selectively: once, few, many, or a class where the clone is expanded.

clone size	J gene	D gene	V gene	CDR3 DNA	CDR3 protein
NA	TRBJ1-4	NA	TRBV3-1/TRBV3-2	TGTGCCAGCAGCCAAGACGCAGGGGTCGTCGAAAAACTGTTTTTT	CASSQDAGVVEKLFF
NA	TRBJ2-7	TRBD1	TRBV24-1	TGTGCCACCAGTGATATACAGGGGAACGAGCAGTACTTC	CATSDIQGNEQYF
NA	TRBJ1-2	NA	TRBV7-9	TGTGCCAGCAGCCCCAGGGGTAACTATGGCTACACCTTC	CASSPRGNYGYTF
once	TRBJ1-6	TRBD1	TRBV19	TGTGCCAGTAGTAAATGGACCAGGGGGTTTGGGTCACCCCTCCACTTT	CASSKWTRGFGSPLHF
NA	TRBJ2-5	NA	TRBV27	TGTGCCAGCAGTTTATTTAGTCCGCCGAGGAACGAGACCCAGTACTTC	CASSLFSPPRNETQYF
NA	TRBJ2-1	NA	TRBV5-1	TGCGCCAGCAGCTCCCAGGGACAAGACAATGAGCAGTTCTTC	CASSSQGQDNEQFF
few	TRBJ2-2	NA	TRBV12-3/TRBV12-4	TGTGCCAGCAGCGTCCGAACTGGGGAGCTGTTTTTT	CASSVRTGELFF
NA	TRBJ2-1	TRBD2	TRBV3-1/TRBV3-2	TGTGCCAGCAGCCAAAGGGTGCATGGACTAGCCGACGAGGGAAATGAGCAGTTCTTC	CASSQRVHGLADEGNEQFF
NA	TRBJ1-2	TRBD1	TRBV9	TGTGCCAGCAGCCCAAGCCAGGGGGCCTATGGCTACACCTTC	CASSPSQGAYGYTF
few	TRBJ1-1	NA	TRBV30	TGTGCCTGGAAGAGGGAGGTGAACACTGAAGCTTTCTTT	CAWKREVNTEAFF
NA	TRBJ1-3	TRBD1	TRBV28	TGTGCCAGCAGGGGACAGGGTTGGTCTGGAAACACCATATATTTT	CASRGQGWSGNTIYF
NA	TRBJ1-3	NA	TRBV6-1	TGTGCCAGCAGTGAGGGGCTCGGAAACACCATATATTTT	CASSEGLGNTIYF
NA	TRBJ2-5	NA	TRBV14	TGTGCCAGCAGCCAAGATGGTCCGCGGTGGGAGACCCAGTACTTC	CASSQDGPRWETQYF
NA	TRBJ1-1	NA	TRBV6-1	TGTGCCAGCAGTGATTTATTTAACACTGAAGCTTTCTTT	CASSDLFNTEAFF
once	TRBJ2-3	TRBD2	TRBV28	TGTGCCAGCAGTTTCAGCGAGCGGGATTTGGATGATACGCAGTATTTT	CASSFSERDLDDTQYF
NA	TRBJ2-2	NA	TRBV7-2	TGTGCCAGCAGCTCGGACAGTTCGAGCACCGGGGAGCTGTTTTTT	CASSSDSSSTGELFF
NA	TRBJ1-2	TRBD1	TRBV28	TGTGCCAGCAGTGACCGGGACAGGGGCTACACCTTC	CASSDRDRGYTF
NA	TRBJ1-1	NA	TRBV7-2	TGTGCCAGCAGCCTAAGACAGGCCAACACTGAAGCTTTCTTT	CASSLRQANTEAFF
NA	TRBJ1-1	NA	TRBV6-2/TRBV6-3	TGTGCCAGCAGTTACGGTCTGGGGGCGAAGGACACTGAAGCTTTCTTT	CASSYGLGAKDTEAFF
NA	TRBJ1-2	TRBD1	TRBV2	TGTGCCAGCACCGCAAGAGGGACAGGGGGTGGCTACACCTTC	CASTARGTGGGYTF
NA	TRBJ1-1	NA	TRBV9	TGTGCCAGCAGCGTAGTGGAGGGCACTGAAGCTTTCTTT	CASSVVEGTEAFF
once	TRBJ1-5	TRBD1	TRBV6-1	TGTGCCAGCAGTGGGGACAGCCGATATAGCAATCAGCCCCAGCATTTT	CASSGDSRYSNQPQHF
NA	TRBJ2-7	TRBD1	TRBV3-1/TRBV3-2	TGTGCCAGCAGCCCACCGGGACAGGGATCCTACGAGCAGTACTTC	CASSPPGQGSYEQYF
NA	TRBJ1-1	NA	TRBV27	TGTGCCAGCAGCAGGGAGACGAAAACAGGGTCCACTGAAGCTTTCTTT	CASSRETKTGSTEAFF
NA	TRBJ2-5	TRBD2	TRBV11-3	TGTGCCAGCAGCTCAGGTCCTAGCGGGAAGGAGACCCAGTACTTC	CASSSGPSGKETQYF
NA	TRBJ2-7	TRBD1	TRBV6-5	TGTGCCAGCAGTAACCGGGACAGGGGGGGGTACGAGCAGTACTTC	CASSNRDRGGYEQYF
NA	TRBJ1-3	NA	TRBV5-4	TGTGCCAGCAGTCTGCCAAATACCGGGGACACCATATATTTT	CASSLPNTGDTIYF
NA	TRBJ1-5	NA	TRBV6-6	TGTGCCAGCAGTTTGGGCAGGGTGCGCAATCAGCCCCAGCATTTT	CASSLGRVRNQPQHF
NA	TRBJ2-4	NA	TRBV19	TGTGCCAGTAGTATAGGACAGCTCATGGCCAAAAACATTCAGTACTTC	CASSIGQLMAKNIQYF
NA	TRBJ2-7	NA	TRBV5-1	TGCGCCAGCAGGTCCGGGACACTGTACGAGCAGTACTTC	CASRSGTLYEQYF
NA	TRBJ1-1	TRBD1	TRBV7-3	TGTGCCAGCAGCCCCGGACAGGCGTGGACTGAAGCTTTCTTT	CASSPGQAWTEAFF
NA	TRBJ2-7	NA	TRBV6-1	TGTGCCAGCAGTGATCAGGTCAGCGCGAGGGTCTCCTACGAGCAGTACTTC	CASSDQVSARVSYEQYF
NA	TRBJ1-2	TRBD1	TRBV28	TGTGCCAGCAGCGACGGGACAGAGACCTATGGCTACACCTTC	CASSDGTETYGYTF
NA	TRBJ1-2	TRBD1	TRBV25-1	TGTGCCAGCAGTGCGCCACAGGGGACAGCTAACTATGGCTACACCTTC	CASSAPQGTANYGYTF
NA	TRBJ1-4	NA	TRBV30	TGTGCCTGGAGTGTACGCCGGGGGTTTGCAACTAATGAAAAACTGTTTTTT	CAWSVRRGFATNEKLFF
NA	TRBJ1-5	NA	TRBV9	TGTGCCAGCAGCGGTAGCGGGGCCAATCAGCCCCAGCATTTT	CASSGSGANQPQHF
NA	TRBJ2-7	TRBD2	TRBV28	TGTGCCAGCAGTTTTACTAGCGGATTTGCCTACGAGCAGTACTTC	CASSFTSGFAYEQYF
NA	TRBJ2-4	TRBD1	TRBV7-3	TGTGCCAGCAGCCCAGGGGGTAGCGCCAAAAACATTCAGTACTTC	CASSPGGSAKNIQYF
NA	TRBJ2-7	NA	TRBV19	TGTGCCAGTAGCTACAGGTCTACCTACGAGCAGTACTTC	CASSYRSTYEQYF
NA	TRBJ2-3	NA	TRBV7-9	TGTGCCAGCAGCTTAGCGTGGCGGGATACGCAGTATTTT	CASSLAWRDTQYF
NA	TRBJ1-1	NA	TRBV12-5	TGTGCTAGTGGCCCAACAGGCCTTGCTGAAGCTTTCTTT	CASGPTGLAEAFF
NA	TRBJ2-7	NA	TRBV27	TGTGCCAGCAGTTTATCGCCAGTTTCCTACGAGCAGTACTTC	CASSLSPVSYEQYF
once	TRBJ1-5	NA	TRBV2	TGTGCCAGCAGTGAAACAACGAATCAGCCCCAGCATTTT	CASSETTNQPQHF
NA	TRBJ2-7	NA	TRBV5-1	TGCGCCAGCAGCTTGGGAGGGGGGGCGGAGCAGTACTTC	CASSLGGGAEQYF
NA	TRBJ1-6	NA	TRBV7-8	TGTGCCAGCAGCTTAGTTCAAAACAGGAATTCACCCCTCCACTTT	CASSLVQNRNSPLHF
once	TRBJ2-7	TRBD1	TRBV28	TGTGCCAGCAGTGCTCCCACAGGGGGCTACGAGCAGTACTTC	CASSAPTGGYEQYF
NA	TRBJ2-4	TRBD2	TRBV29-1	TGCAGCGTTGAAGATCGCGTTACTAGCGGGAGTCATAACATTCAGTACTTC	CSVEDRVTSGSHNIQYF
NA	TRBJ2-3	NA	TRBV29-1	TGCAGCGCCCCAACAGGGGGGGGCACAGATACGCAGTATTTT	CSAPTGGGTDTQYF
NA	TRBJ1-6	NA	TRBV6-1	TGTGCCAGCAGTGAACCGGGGAATTCACCCCTCCACTTT	CASSEPGNSPLHF
NA	TRBJ2-2	TRBD1	TRBV19	TGTGCCAGTAGTCAACGAACAGGGGGCATGTCCGGGGAGCTGTTTTTT	CASSQRTGGMSGELFF
NA	TRBJ1-4	NA	TRBV5-1	TGCGCCAGCAGCTCAGACTCAACTAATGAAAAACTGTTTTTT	CASSSDSTNEKLFF
NA	TRBJ1-1	NA	TRBV4-3	TGCGCCAGCAGCCAAGAGTTGGGCAGGGTGGCTTTCTTT	CASSQELGRVAFF
NA	TRBJ2-7	NA	TRBV7-9	TGTGCCAGCAGCTTACATACCCCGGGCTCCTACGAGCAGTACTTC	CASSLHTPGSYEQYF
NA	TRBJ1-4	NA	TRBV19	TGTGCCAGTAGTTCCGTCTCGGGCGGGGAAAAACTGTTTTTT	CASSSVSGGEKLFF
NA	TRBJ2-4	NA	TRBV18	TGTGCCAGCTCACAACGACAGGGAGGAGACGTTTCAGCCAAAAACATTCAGTACTTC	CASSQRQGGDVSAKNIQYF